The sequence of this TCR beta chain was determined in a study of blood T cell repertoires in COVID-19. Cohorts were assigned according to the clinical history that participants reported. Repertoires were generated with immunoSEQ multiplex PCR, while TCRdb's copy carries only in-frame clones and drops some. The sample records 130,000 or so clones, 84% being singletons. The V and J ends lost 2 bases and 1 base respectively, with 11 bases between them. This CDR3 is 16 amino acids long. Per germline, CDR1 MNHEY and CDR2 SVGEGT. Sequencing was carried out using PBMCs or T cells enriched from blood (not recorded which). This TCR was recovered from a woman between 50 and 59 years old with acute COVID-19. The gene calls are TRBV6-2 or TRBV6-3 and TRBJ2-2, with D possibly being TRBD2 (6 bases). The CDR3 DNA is TGTGCCAGCAGTTACGGGGGGAGCTTGAACACCGGGGAGCTGTTTTTT. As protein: CASSYGGSLNTGELFF.